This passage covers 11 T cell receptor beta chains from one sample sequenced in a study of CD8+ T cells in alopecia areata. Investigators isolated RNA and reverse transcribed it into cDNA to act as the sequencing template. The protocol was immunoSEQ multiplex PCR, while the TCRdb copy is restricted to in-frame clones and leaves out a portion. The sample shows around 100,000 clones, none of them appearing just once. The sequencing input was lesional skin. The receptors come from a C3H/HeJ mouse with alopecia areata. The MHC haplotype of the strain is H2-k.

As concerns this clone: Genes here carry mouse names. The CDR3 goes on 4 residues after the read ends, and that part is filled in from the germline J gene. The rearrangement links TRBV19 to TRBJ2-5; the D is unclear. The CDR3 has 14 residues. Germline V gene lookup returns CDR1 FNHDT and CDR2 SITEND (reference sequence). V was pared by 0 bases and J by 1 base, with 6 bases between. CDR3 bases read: TGTGCCAGCAGTATAGGTTGGGACCAAGAC. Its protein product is CASSIGWDQD. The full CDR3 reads CASSIGWDQDTQYF.

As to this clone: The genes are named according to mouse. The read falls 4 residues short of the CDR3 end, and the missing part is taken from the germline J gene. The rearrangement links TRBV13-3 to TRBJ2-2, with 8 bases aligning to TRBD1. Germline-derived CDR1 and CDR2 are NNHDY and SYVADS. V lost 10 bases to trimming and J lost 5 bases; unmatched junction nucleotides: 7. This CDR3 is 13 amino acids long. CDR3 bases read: TGTGCCGGAGGACAGGGAGATACCGGG. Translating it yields CAGGQGDTG. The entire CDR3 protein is CAGGQGDTGQLYF.

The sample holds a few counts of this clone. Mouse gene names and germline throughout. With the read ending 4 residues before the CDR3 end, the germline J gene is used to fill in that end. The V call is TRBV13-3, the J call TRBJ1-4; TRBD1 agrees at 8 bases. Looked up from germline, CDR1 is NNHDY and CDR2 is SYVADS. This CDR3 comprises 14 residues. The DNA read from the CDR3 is TGTGCCAGCAGAGACCCTACAGGGGGCGAA. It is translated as CASRDPTGGE. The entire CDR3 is CASRDPTGGERLFF. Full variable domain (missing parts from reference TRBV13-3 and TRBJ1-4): EAAVTQSPRSKVAVTGGKVTLSCHQTNNHDYMYWYRQDTGHGLRLIHYSYVADSTEKGDIPDGYKASRPSQENFSLILELASLSQTAVYFCASRDPTGGERLFFGHGTKLSVL.

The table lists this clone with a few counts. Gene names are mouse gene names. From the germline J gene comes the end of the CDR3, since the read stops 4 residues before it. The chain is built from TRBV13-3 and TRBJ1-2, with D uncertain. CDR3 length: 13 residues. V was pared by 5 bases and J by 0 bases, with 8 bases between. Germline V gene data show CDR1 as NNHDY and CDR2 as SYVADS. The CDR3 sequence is CASSPGTNSDYTF. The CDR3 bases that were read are TGTGCCAGCAGCCCTGGAACAAACTCC.

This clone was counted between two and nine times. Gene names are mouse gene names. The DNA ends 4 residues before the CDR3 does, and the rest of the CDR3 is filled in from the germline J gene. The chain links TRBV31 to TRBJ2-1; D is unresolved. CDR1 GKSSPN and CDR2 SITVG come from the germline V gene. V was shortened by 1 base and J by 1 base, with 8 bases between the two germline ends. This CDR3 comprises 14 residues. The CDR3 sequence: CAWSPPQNYAEQFF. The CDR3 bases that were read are TGTGCCTGGAGTCCCCCACAAAACTATGCT.

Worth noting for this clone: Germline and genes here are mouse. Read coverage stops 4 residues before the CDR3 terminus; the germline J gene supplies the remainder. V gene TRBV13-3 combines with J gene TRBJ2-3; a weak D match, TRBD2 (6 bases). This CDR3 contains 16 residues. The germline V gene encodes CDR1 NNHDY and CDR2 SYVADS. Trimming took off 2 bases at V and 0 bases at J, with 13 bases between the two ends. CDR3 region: CASSDWGGTSAETLYF. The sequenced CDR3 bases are TGTGCCAGCAGTGACTGGGGCGGGACTAGTGCAGAA.

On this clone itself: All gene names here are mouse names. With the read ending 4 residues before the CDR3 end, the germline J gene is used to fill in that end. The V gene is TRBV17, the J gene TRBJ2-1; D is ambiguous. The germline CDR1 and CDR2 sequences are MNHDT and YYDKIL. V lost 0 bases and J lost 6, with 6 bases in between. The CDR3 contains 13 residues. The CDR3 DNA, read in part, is TGTGCTAGCAGTAGAGAGAGAGGTGCT. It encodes CASSRERGA. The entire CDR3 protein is CASSRERGAEQFF.

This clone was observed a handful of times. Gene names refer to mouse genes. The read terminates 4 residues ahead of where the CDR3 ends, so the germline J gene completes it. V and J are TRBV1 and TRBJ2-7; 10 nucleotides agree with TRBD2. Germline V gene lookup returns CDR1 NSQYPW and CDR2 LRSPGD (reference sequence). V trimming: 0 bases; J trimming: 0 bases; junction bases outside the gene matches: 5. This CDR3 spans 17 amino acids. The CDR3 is CTCSADNWGGSSYEQYF. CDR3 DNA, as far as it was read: TGCACCTGCAGTGCAGATAACTGGGGGGGAAGCTCCTAT.

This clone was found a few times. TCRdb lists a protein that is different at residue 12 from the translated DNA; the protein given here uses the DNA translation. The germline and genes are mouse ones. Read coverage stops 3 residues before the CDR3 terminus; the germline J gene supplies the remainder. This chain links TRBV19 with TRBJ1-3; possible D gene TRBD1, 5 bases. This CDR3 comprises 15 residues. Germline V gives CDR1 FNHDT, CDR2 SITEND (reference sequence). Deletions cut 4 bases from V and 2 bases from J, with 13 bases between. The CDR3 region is CASSPSGQAGNTLYF. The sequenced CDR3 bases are TGTGCCAGCAGTCCTTCCGGACAAGCTGGAAATACG.

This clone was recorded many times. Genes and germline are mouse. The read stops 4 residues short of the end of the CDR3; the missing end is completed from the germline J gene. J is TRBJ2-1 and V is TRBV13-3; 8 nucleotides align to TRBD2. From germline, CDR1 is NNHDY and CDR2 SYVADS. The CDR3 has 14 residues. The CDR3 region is CASSEGGAPAEQFF. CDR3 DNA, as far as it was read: TGTGCCAGCAGTGAGGGGGGGGCGCCAGCT.

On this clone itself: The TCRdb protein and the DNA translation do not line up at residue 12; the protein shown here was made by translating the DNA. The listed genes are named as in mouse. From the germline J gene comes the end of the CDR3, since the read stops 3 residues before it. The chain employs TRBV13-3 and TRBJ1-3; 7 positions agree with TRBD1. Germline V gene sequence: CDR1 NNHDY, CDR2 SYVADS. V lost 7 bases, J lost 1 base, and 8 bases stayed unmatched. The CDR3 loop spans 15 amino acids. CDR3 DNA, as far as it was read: TGTGCCAGCCGAAATTCGGGACAGTCTGGAAATACG. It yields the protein CASRNSGQSGNT. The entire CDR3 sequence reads CASRNSGQSGNTLYF.